These 5 T cell receptor beta chains originate from one sample sequenced in a study of cytomegalovirus exposure and HLA in healthy donors. The PCR made use of 60 Vbeta and 13 Jbeta primers. Data came from immunoSEQ multiplex PCR; TCRdb stores just in-frame clones and leaves some out. The sample has more than 140,000 clones; roughly four fifths are singletons. The sample comprised PBMCs. Receptors originate from a woman in her 40s in good health and CMV-seronegative.

This sequence joins TRBV9 and TRBJ2-3; possible D gene TRBD1, 6 bases. The germline V and J ends were trimmed by 1 base and 6 bases, with 12 bases remaining between them. The CDR3 has 14 residues. Germline CDR1 reads SGDLS; CDR2 reads YYNGEE. CDR3 DNA sequence: TGTGCCAGCAGCGTACTAATGGGGGCGGATACGCAGTATTTT. Protein: CASSVLMGADTQYF.

The V and J genes are TRBV4-3 and TRBJ1-5; D possibly corresponds to TRBD1 (5 bases). Germline CDR1 and CDR2: LGHNA and YSLEER. V was clipped by 0 bases and J by 3 bases, with 15 bases between them. The CDR3 extends over 17 amino acids. The CDR3 region has the DNA TGCGCCAGCAGCCAAGAGCCCTGGGGAGGGGTCAATCAGCCCCAGCATTTT. Protein sequence: CASSQEPWGGVNQPQHF.

The rearrangement links TRBV12-2 to TRBJ1-4; TRBD1, the D gene given by the table, was not confirmed from the DNA. TRBV12-2 is recorded as a pseudogene. The CDR3 contains 15 residues. CDR3 amino acids: CASRLPPGQVAKLFF. The CDR3 DNA follows: TGTGCAAGTCGCTTACCTCCGGGACAGGTTGCTAAACTGTTTTTT.

This clone was observed a few times. This rearrangement joins TRBV11-3 to TRBJ1-1, with TRBD1 identical over 7 bases. V shed 5 bases, J shed 7 bases, and the junction held 4 bases outside the gene matches. This CDR3 is 12 amino acids long. Germline assignment: CDR1 SGHNT and CDR2 YENEEA. CDR3 DNA: TGTGCCAGCAGCGCCCGGACAGGTGAAGCTTTCTTT. Amino acids: CASSARTGEAFF.

The chain links TRBV15 to TRBJ2-2; D remains ambiguous. The CDR3 is 12 residues long. Germline V gene sequence: CDR1 LNHNV, CDR2 YYDKDF (reference sequence). Trimming took 4 bases from V and 3 from J, leaving 3 bases between them. The chain's CDR3 is CATSTYTGELFF. The DNA of the CDR3 is TGTGCCACCAGCACCTACACCGGGGAGCTGTTTTTT. Complete variable domain (other parts from reference TRBV15 and TRBJ2-2): DAMVIQNPRYQVTQFGKPVTLSCSQTLNHNVMYWYQQKSSQAPKLLFHYYDKDFNNEADTPDNFQSRRPNTSFCFLDIRSPGLGDTAMYLCATSTYTGELFFGEGSRLTVL.